This T cell receptor (beta chain) was captured in a study of post-analysis software for immune sequencing data. Regarding the study as a whole: Several TRBV segments, TRBV5-6, TRBV5-1 and TRBV20-1 among them, were found more frequent in patients than controls. Diversity measured as normalized Chao1 was significantly lower in multiple sclerosis patients than in controls. By F measure, strong co-clustering occurred among samples prepared in the same batch.

Every TCR beta cDNA library bore unique molecular identifiers. There were roughly 1 to 11 million T cells, and 450,000 to 550,000 cDNA molecules came from them. TCRdb recomputed calls from the PCR reads with MiXCR, one row per CDR3 protein. The sample records roughly 800,000 distinct CDR3 sequences, under 60% being singletons. A remark on this clonotype: What it recognizes is unknown.

This CDR3 is built from 12 residues. J was trimmed by 6 bases and V by 4 bases; bases with no gene match: 2. Germline V gene data show CDR1 as ENHRY and CDR2 as SYGVKD. The specimen sequenced was blood. The V gene is TRBV10-3, the J gene TRBJ1-2; 7 nucleotides match TRBD1. The TCR originated in a girl aged 10-17 years with multiple sclerosis. CDR3 protein: CAISGTGDGYTF. The CDR3 bases are TGTGCCATCAGTGGCACAGGGGATGGCTACACCTTC.